This T cell receptor (beta chain) appears in the sequencing data of a study of T cells in women clearing cervical HPV infection. Study-wide background: Case blood drawn at lesion detection; control blood after infection cleared.

For this clone: Its antigen is still unknown. The read comes to an end 3 residues before the CDR3 does, leaving the germline J gene to fill in the end.

Findings and caveats of the study: Combining TCR richness with V gene abundances gave 0.65 to 0.85 AUC. Repertoire richness, not evenness, was significantly elevated in CIN3+ cases versus controls. Cases carried less TRBV6-7 than controls: roughly 0.12% versus 0.17%.

The germline V gene encodes CDR1 SGHTA and CDR2 FQGTGA. The ends were cut back, 5 bases at V and 4 bases at J, with 14 bases in the middle. The CDR3 is 14 residues long. Clones were sequenced by immunoSEQ multiplex PCR, and TCRdb holds only the in-frame ones, with some missing. In all, the sample yields 20,000 to 25,000 clones. The sequence came from a woman aged 18 to 75 with a cervical HPV16 infection that either progressed to CIN3+ or cleared (not recorded which). Sequencing was performed on blood buffy coat. This chain links TRBV7-3 with TRBJ1-2, with D tentatively TRBD1 (6 bases). The sequenced part of the CDR3 DNA is TGTGCCAGCAGCCCACAGGGCCGGATCTATGGC. It is translated as CASSPQGRIYG. The full CDR3 protein reads CASSPQGRIYGYTF.